This T cell receptor (beta chain) comes out of a study of blood T cell repertoires in COVID-19. Looking at the study overall: PBMCs, B-cell-depleted T cells, or T cells were the source of the cDNA or gDNA that made up the material.

Clones were read by immunoSEQ multiplex PCR, and TCRdb kept only the in-frame ones, dropping some. Among 100,000 to 150,000 clones listed, 74% were seen once. V dropped 5 bases and J dropped 4 bases, with 14 bases sitting between them. The germline CDR1 and CDR2 sequences are LNHDA and SQIVND (reference sequence). The CDR3 runs to 14 residues. Material for sequencing was peripheral blood. The chain has TRBV19 and TRBJ1-2; D is ambiguous. The TCR sequence derives from a man aged 80 or over with COVID-19, enrolled during active disease. CDR3 loop: CASSRYGEGYGYTF. The CDR3, as DNA: TGTGCCAGTAGTCGGTACGGGGAGGGCTATGGCTACACCTTC.